The 30 T cell receptor beta chains in this list originate from one sample, sequenced in a study of regulatory T cells in long-lasting Graves disease. For TCR beta, libraries came from iRepertoire HTBI primers and Arm-PCR of CDR3 regions. TCRdb reanalysed the multiplex PCR reads using MiXCR and keeps one entry per CDR3 protein. Among 500,000 to 700,000 distinct CDR3 sequences listed, approximately 29% were seen once. Time point of the sample: persistent/refractory GD, antithyroid drugs over 5 years with positive TRAb. Construction of the TCR library relied on RNA isolated from PBMCs. The sample consisted of peripheral blood mononuclear cells (PBMCs), taken when the disease was refractory, from a patient treated with antithyroid drugs. The receptors originated from a female donor with Graves disease.

This clonotype turned up a few times. V gene TRBV19 combines with J gene TRBJ1-2; D ambiguous. Germline V gene data show CDR1 as LNHDA and CDR2 as SQIVND (reference sequence). Trimming pared 5 bases from V and 5 bases from J, leaving 15 bases between. The CDR3 loop spans 14 amino acids. The CDR3 loop reads CASSSAAETYGYTF. As DNA, the CDR3 is TGTGCCAGTAGTTCCGCAGCAGAAACTTATGGCTACACCTTC.

Concerning this clonotype itself: This sequence may be a read error, since a much larger clone differs from it by one base. The J gene is TRBJ2-7, the V gene TRBV7-9; maybe TRBD2 (6 bases). Between the trimmed V and J ends, which lost 4 bases and 3 bases, there was a span of 10 bases. The CDR3 runs to 13 residues. Per the germline V gene, CDR1 is SEHNR and CDR2 is FQNEAQ (reference sequence). The CDR3 bases are TGTGCCAGCAGCTCGGGAGCCCACTACGAGCAGTACTTC. Its protein product is CASSSGAHYEQYF.

This clonotype was observed many times. The chain links TRBV3-1 to TRBJ1-2; tentative D call: TRBD1 (6 bases). CDR1 and CDR2 from the germline V gene are LGHDT and YNNKEL (reference sequence). V dropped 4 bases and J dropped 4 bases, with 10 bases sitting between them. The CDR3 runs to 13 residues. The CDR3 spells CASSPQGLYGYTF. CDR3 in DNA: TGTGCCAGCAGCCCACAGGGACTCTATGGCTACACCTTC.

The chain links TRBV7-8 to TRBJ1-4; no clear D. Germline V gives CDR1 SGHVS, CDR2 FQNEAQ. This CDR3 is 13 amino acids long. V was shortened by 5 bases and J by 7 bases, with 11 bases between the two germline ends. As DNA, the CDR3 is TGTGCCAGCAGCCCTAGGGTTTTTGAAAAACTGTTTTTT. Its translation is CASSPRVFEKLFF.

J is TRBJ1-1 and V is TRBV19; tentative D call: TRBD1 (6 bases). The CDR3 totals 15 residues. The ends were cut back, 2 bases at V and 3 bases at J, with 13 bases in the middle. CDR1 and CDR2 from the germline V gene are LNHDA and SQIVND (reference sequence). Here the CDR3 reads CASSISGGLYTEAFF. The CDR3, as DNA: TGTGCCAGTAGTATAAGTGGGGGCCTGTACACTGAAGCTTTCTTT. Looking up the rest from reference TRBV19 and TRBJ1-1 gives the full variable domain: DGGITQSPKYLFRKEGQNVTLSCEQNLNHDAMYWYRQDPGQGLRLIYYSQIVNDFQKGDIAEGYSVSREKKESFPLTVTSAQKNPTAFYLCASSISGGLYTEAFFGQGTRLTVV.

This clonotype was counted between two and nine times. The chain carries TRBV6-1 and TRBJ1-1, with D possibly being TRBD1 (5 bases). CDR1 is MNHNS, CDR2 SASEGT, per germline. This CDR3 is 14 amino acids long. The germline V and J ends were trimmed by 6 bases and 3 bases, with 14 bases remaining between them. In nucleotides, the CDR3 is TGTGCCAGCAGAGAACAGGTGGAGGACACTGAAGCTTTCTTT. Amino acids: CASREQVEDTEAFF.

This clonotype occurred once. The V gene is TRBV30, the J gene TRBJ1-1; D uncertain. The V gene's germline CDR1 is GTSNPN and CDR2 SVGIG (reference sequence). The ends were cut back, 0 bases at V and 6 bases at J, with 5 bases in the middle. CDR3 size: 11 residues. CDR3 residues: CAWSVAAEAFF. The CDR3 DNA reads as TGTGCCTGGAGTGTGGCGGCTGAAGCTTTCTTT.

This clonotype has just a few counts. The chain joins TRBV14 to TRBJ2-5; unclear D gene. Germline loops: CDR1 SGHDN, CDR2 FVKESK. The CDR3 covers 17 residues. Trimming removed 0 bases from V and 2 bases from J, with 16 bases in between. The CDR3 spells CASSQELGRSQQETQYF. The CDR3, as DNA: TGTGCCAGCAGCCAAGAATTAGGGCGTAGCCAGCAAGAGACCCAGTACTTC.

The sample holds a few counts of this clonotype. The rearrangement links TRBV20-1 to TRBJ1-5, with a possible D match to TRBD1 (5 bases). The CDR3 consists of 12 residues. The germline V gene has CDR1 DFQATT and CDR2 SNEGSKA (reference sequence). V was cut by 3 bases and J by 5 bases, with 8 bases left in between. The CDR3 is CSASSGDQPQHF. CDR3 nucleotides: TGCAGTGCTAGTTCGGGGGATCAGCCCCAGCATTTT.

This clonotype came up a few times. This chain connects TRBV6-1 to TRBJ1-5; D gene ambiguous. This CDR3 is 13 amino acids long. V was clipped by 5 bases and J by 5 bases, with 10 bases between them. Germline CDR1 and CDR2: MNHNS and SASEGT. As DNA, the CDR3 is TGTGCCAGCAGTACGAAACCCGATCAGCCCCAGCATTTT. It is translated as CASSTKPDQPQHF.

The chain has TRBV20-1 and TRBJ2-1; TRBD2 aligns across 14 bases. The length of the CDR3 is 15 residues. J gave up 3 bases and V 6 bases, and 4 bases lay outside the gene matches. The germline CDR1 and CDR2 sequences are DFQATT and SNEGSKA (reference sequence). The CDR3 sequence is CSAGTSGGFYNEQFF. CDR3 coding DNA: TGCAGTGCGGGGACTAGCGGGGGCTTCTACAATGAGCAGTTCTTC.

The chain joins TRBV25-1 to TRBJ1-2; D uncertain. Germline assignment: CDR1 MGHDK and CDR2 SYGVNS. The CDR3 totals 15 residues. Between the trimmed V and J ends, which lost 4 bases and 2 bases, there was a span of 14 bases. The CDR3 coding sequence is TGTGCCAGCAGTGGGCGGGGAAGGGCCAACTATGGCTACACCTTC. Its translation: CASSGRGRANYGYTF.

The chain links TRBV20-1 to TRBJ2-3, with D possibly being TRBD2 (7 bases). The CDR3 extends over 16 amino acids. Germline V gives CDR1 DFQATT, CDR2 SNEGSKA (reference sequence). Trimming stripped 5 bases from V and 6 bases from J, with 24 bases between. CDR3 amino acids: CSARQATPLGGDTQYF. The CDR3, as DNA: TGCAGTGCTCGACAGGCAACGCCCCTCGGGGGGGATACGCAGTATTTT.

V usage is TRBV20-1 and J usage is TRBJ1-6, with 11 positions matching TRBD1. CDR1 is DFQATT and CDR2 is SNEGSKA in the germline V gene (reference sequence). This CDR3 contains 14 residues. J lost 13 bases, V lost 2 bases, and 7 bases had no gene match. DNA of the CDR3: TGCAGTGCTAGAAGGACAGGGGGCGAAAGGCCCCTCCACTTT. It specifies CSARRTGGERPLHF.

The chain combines TRBV10-3 with TRBJ1-1; D is unclear. There are 16 residues in the CDR3. The V gene lost 3 bases and the J gene lost 3 bases, with 17 bases spanning the gap. Germline V gene lookup returns CDR1 ENHRY and CDR2 SYGVKD. CDR3 in DNA: TGTGCCATCAGTGAAGTTGTGGGGTCGTGTGACACTGAAGCTTTCTTT. Amino acid sequence: CAISEVVGSCDTEAFF.

The chain has TRBV12-3 or TRBV12-4 and TRBJ2-7; D tentatively fits TRBD1 or TRBD2 (7 bases each). V shed 5 bases and J shed 4 bases, with 21 bases lying between them. The CDR3 totals 16 residues. CDR3 nucleotides: TGTGCCAGCAGTCCTACCCTCCGCAGGGGGGGATACGAGCAGTACTTC. Residues: CASSPTLRRGGYEQYF.

The gene calls are TRBV2 and TRBJ1-3; D uncertain. Trimming left V 4 bases short and J 0 bases short, with 13 bases between. The CDR3 is made up of 16 amino acids. Germline V CDR1 and CDR2: SNHLY, FYNNEI. The CDR3 here is CASSVEDPTSGNTIYF. CDR3 DNA sequence: TGTGCCAGCAGTGTTGAAGACCCAACCTCTGGAAACACCATATATTTT.

This clonotype has only a few counts. This chain uses TRBV20-1 with TRBJ1-2; D is unresolved. The germline CDR1 and CDR2 sequences are DFQATT and SNEGSKA (reference sequence). V was cut by 7 bases and J by 4 bases, with 10 bases left in between. CDR3 size: 11 residues. The CDR3 sequence is CSVWEVYGYTF. CDR3 in DNA: TGCAGTGTATGGGAAGTCTATGGCTACACCTTC.

This clonotype turned up a few times. The rearrangement joins TRBV20-1 to TRBJ2-5; 12 bases map to TRBD2. The CDR3 is 14 residues long. CDR1 is DFQATT, CDR2 SNEGSKA, per germline (reference sequence). The V gene end was trimmed by 5 bases and the J gene end by 10 bases; junction bases not matched to a gene: 11. The CDR3 DNA reads TGCAGTGCTTCCCTAGCGGGAGGGCCCGGAAGCCAGTACTTC. Protein: CSASLAGGPGSQYF.

This clonotype came up many times. The chain couples TRBV6-1 to TRBJ2-3; D unclear. Germline values: CDR1 MNHNS, CDR2 SASEGT. V lost 0 bases and J lost 1, with 8 bases in between. The CDR3 runs to 15 residues. The CDR3 is CASSEADGGTDTQYF. In nucleotides, the CDR3 is TGTGCCAGCAGTGAAGCGGACGGTGGCACAGATACGCAGTATTTT.

This clonotype came up once. It may be a read error: a sequence one base away is much more abundant. The chain links TRBV28 to TRBJ1-1; D is ambiguous. The CDR3 is 15 residues long. The V end lost 7 bases, the J end lost 0 bases, and 15 bases lay between the germline ends. Germline values: CDR1 MDHEN, CDR2 SYDVKM. This chain's CDR3 is CASTSLPAMNTEAFF. The CDR3 DNA follows: TGTGCCAGCACCTCCCTCCCGGCCATGAACACTGAAGCTTTCTTT.

This chain uses TRBV5-5 with TRBJ2-3, with D maybe TRBD2 (6 bases). The V gene's germline CDR1 is SGHKS and CDR2 YYEKEE (reference sequence). The V end was cut by 3 bases, the J end by 2 bases, with 16 bases between. CDR3 length equals 16 residues. CDR3 residues: CASSWQRPSATDTQYF. The CDR3 DNA reads TGTGCCAGCAGCTGGCAGCGTCCTAGCGCCACAGATACGCAGTATTTT.

The genes are TRBV3-1 and TRBJ1-2, with TRBD1 identical over 9 bases. V was clipped by 6 bases and J by 3 bases; unmatched bases: 8. There are 15 residues in the CDR3. Germline CDR1 reads LGHDT; CDR2 reads YNNKEL (reference sequence). CDR3 sequence (DNA): TGTGCCAGCAGACCTCTGACAGGGGGTCACTATGGCTACACCTTC. It translates to CASRPLTGGHYGYTF.

As for this clonotype: This likely stems from a read error, as it lies one base from a far larger clone. Since the CDR3 does not end with the conserved phenylalanine or tryptophan, this likely comes from a read error. The chain has TRBV6-2 or TRBV6-3 and TRBJ1-1; 7 bases are a match to TRBD1. Germline CDR1 reads MNHEY; CDR2 reads SVGEGT. J lost 1 base, V lost 5 bases, and 4 bases had no gene match. The CDR3 runs to 14 residues. The CDR3 DNA is TGTGCCAGCAGTCCCCGGACAGGGAACACTGAAGCTTTCTTA. Translated: CASSPRTGNTEAFL.

In this sample, this clonotype turned up a few times. This chain uses TRBV6-1 with TRBJ1-5; a possible D gene is TRBD1 (6 bases). Trimming cost V 1 base and J 7 bases, with 14 bases left between them. The V gene's germline CDR1 is MNHNS and CDR2 SASEGT. The CDR3 sequence is 15 residues long. CDR3: CASSEVRRGRQPQHF. The CDR3 coding sequence is TGTGCCAGCAGTGAAGTTCGCAGGGGTAGGCAGCCCCAGCATTTT.

There are a few counts of this clonotype. This chain links TRBV20-1 with TRBJ2-7; 7 bases are a match to TRBD2. The germline gives CDR1 DFQATT, CDR2 SNEGSKA (reference sequence). CDR3 length: 15 amino acids. V was clipped by 2 bases and J by 3 bases; unmatched bases: 10. CDR3 residues: CSARPRTSSFYEQYF. The CDR3 nucleotides read TGCAGTGCTAGACCCCGGACTAGTAGTTTCTACGAGCAGTACTTC.

The V and J genes are TRBV7-2 and TRBJ1-4, with D uncertain. Germline assignment: CDR1 SGHTA and CDR2 FQGNSA. This CDR3 is built from 15 residues. V dropped 1 base and J dropped 0 bases, with 6 bases sitting between them. CDR3 in DNA: TGTGCCAGCAGCTTAGGGTCTGCAACTAATGAAAAACTGTTTTTT. Amino acid sequence: CASSLGSATNEKLFF. The whole variable domain, filled in from reference TRBV7-2 and TRBJ1-4, reads GAGVSQSPSNKVTEKGKDVELRCDPISGHTALYWYRQSLGQGLEFLIYFQGNSAPDKSGLPSDRFSAERTGGSVSTLTIQRTQQEDSAVYLCASSLGSATNEKLFFGSGTQLSVL.

Many counts were recorded for this clonotype. This CDR3 is CASRGQAYSPLHF. The CDR3 region has the DNA TGTGCCAGCAGGGGACAGGCTTATTCACCCCTCCACTTT. This sequence joins TRBV28 and TRBJ1-6, with 8 bases matching TRBD1. V trimming: 6 bases; J trimming: 8 bases; junction bases outside the gene matches: 3. This CDR3 is 13 amino acids long. Germline loops: CDR1 MDHEN, CDR2 SYDVKM. Supplemented by reference TRBV28 and TRBJ1-6, the full variable domain reads DVKVTQSSRYLVKRTGEKVFLECVQDMDHENMFWYRQDPGLGLRLIYFSYDVKMKEKGDIPEGYSVSREKKERFSLILESASTNQTSMYLCASRGQAYSPLHFGNGTRLTVT.

V is TRBV3-1 and J is TRBJ1-1; weak D call: TRBD1 (6 bases). The V gene's germline CDR1 is LGHDT and CDR2 YNNKEL (reference sequence). CDR3 size: 16 residues. V lost 1 base to trimming and J lost 1 base, with 13 bases between them. For the CDR3, the DNA is TGTGCCAGCAGCCAAGCCACAGGGACGGCGAACACTGAAGCTTTCTTT. Protein sequence: CASSQATGTANTEAFF.

In its sample, this clonotype was seen many times. The chain is built from TRBV5-1 and TRBJ1-2, with 9 bases aligning to TRBD1. The trim removed 5 bases at V and 4 bases at J, leaving 6 bases unmatched. CDR1 SGHRS and CDR2 YFSETQ come from the germline V gene. The CDR3 is 14 amino acids. CDR3 loop: CASRSTGGFYGYTF. CDR3 bases: TGCGCCAGCAGGTCCACAGGGGGCTTCTATGGCTACACCTTC.